These 19 T cell receptor beta chains were sequenced from one sample in a study of blood T cell repertoires in COVID-19. The data were produced by immunoSEQ multiplex PCR, yet TCRdb's version contains in-frame clones alone and is incomplete. Here the sample spans some 460,000 clones, roughly 85% being singletons. Input material: PBMCs or T cells enriched from blood (not recorded which). The receptor set was obtained from a woman younger than 30 with acute COVID-19.

V and J are TRBV29-1 and TRBJ1-5, with D perhaps TRBD1 (6 bases). Between the trimmed V and J ends, which lost 4 bases and 1 base, there was a span of 11 bases. CDR1 is SQVTM, CDR2 ANQGSEA, per germline. The CDR3 is 14 residues long. DNA of the CDR3: TGCAGCGTTGCAGAGACAGGAAGCAATCAGCCCCAGCATTTT. It translates to CSVAETGSNQPQHF. The complete variable domain, with remaining parts taken from reference TRBV29-1 and TRBJ1-5, reads SAVISQKPSRDICQRGTSLTIQCQVDSQVTMMFWYRQQPGQSLTLIATANQGSEATYESGFVIDKFPISRPNLTFSTLTVSNMSPEDSSIYLCSVAETGSNQPQHFGDGTRLSIL.

This chain joins TRBV10-1 and TRBJ2-1; 10 bases are shared with TRBD2. This CDR3 region has 16 residues. Germline CDR1 and CDR2: WNHNN and SYGVQD (reference sequence). J was trimmed by 8 bases and V by 2 bases; bases with no gene match: 9. In DNA, the CDR3 is TGCGCCAGCAGTGAGACCTCGACTAGCGGGTTCGATGAGCAGTTCTTC. Translating gives CASSETSTSGFDEQFF.

The J gene is TRBJ2-7, the V gene TRBV29-1, with 12 bases aligning to TRBD2. From germline, CDR1 is SQVTM and CDR2 ANQGSEA. The V and J ends lost 7 bases and 0 bases, in that order; junction bases with no gene match: 4. The length of the CDR3 is 14 residues. The chain's CDR3 is CSGLTSGSSYEQYF. The CDR3 DNA follows: TGCAGCGGATTGACTAGCGGGAGCTCCTACGAGCAGTACTTC.

V gene TRBV9 combines with J gene TRBJ1-3; 7 bases line up with TRBD1. The V gene end was trimmed by 4 bases and the J gene end by 1 base; junction bases not matched to a gene: 5. This CDR3 comprises 15 residues. Looked up from germline, CDR1 is SGDLS and CDR2 is YYNGEE. Here the CDR3 reads CASSPSQGSGNTIYF. In nucleotides, the CDR3 is TGTGCCAGCAGCCCTTCACAGGGGTCTGGAAACACCATATATTTT.

This clone was seen once. V and J are TRBV7-2 and TRBJ2-7; D possibly corresponds to TRBD1 (6 bases). Looked up from germline, CDR1 is SGHTA and CDR2 is FQGNSA. V gave up 5 bases and J gave up 2 bases, with 10 bases separating them. The CDR3 contains 13 residues. CDR3 DNA sequence: TGTGCCAGCAGCAGGGACACCGCCTACGAGCAGTACTTC. It translates to CASSRDTAYEQYF.

The CDR3 coding sequence is TGCGCCAGCAGCCAAGATGGGCCTCGAGACGCGGGTGAAAAACTGTTTTTT. The encoded protein is CASSQDGPRDAGEKLFF. The chain links TRBV4-3 to TRBJ1-4; D remains ambiguous. The CDR3 extends over 17 amino acids. CDR1 LGHNA and CDR2 YSLEER come from the germline V gene. Trimming shortened V by 0 bases and J by 7 bases, and 18 bases separated the two germline ends.

The rearrangement joins TRBV29-1 to TRBJ2-5; the match to TRBD2 covers 13 bases. The V and J ends lost 7 bases and 4 bases, in that order; junction bases with no gene match: 12. The CDR3 contains 16 residues. Per the germline V gene, CDR1 is SQVTM and CDR2 is ANQGSEA. CDR3 nucleotide sequence: TGCAGCGCCGACGGGACTAGCGGGACTACCACAGAGACCCAGTACTTC. This gives the protein CSADGTSGTTTETQYF.

The chain recombines TRBV4-1 with TRBJ1-2, with TRBD1 as a possible D gene (5 bases). V was shortened by 2 bases and J by 2 bases, with 12 bases between the two germline ends. The length of the CDR3 is 15 residues. Germline V CDR1 and CDR2: MGHRA, YSYEKL. In DNA form, the CDR3 reads TGCGCCAGCAGCCAACCGGACACCCAGAACTATGGCTACACCTTC. Protein sequence: CASSQPDTQNYGYTF.

The chain couples TRBV11-2 to TRBJ2-7, with no clear D. This CDR3 spans 13 amino acids. Per the germline V gene, CDR1 is SGHAT and CDR2 is FQNNGV. Trimming left V 1 base short and J 4 bases short, with 8 bases between. The CDR3 DNA sequence: TGTGCCAGCAGCTTAGTACAGTCTTACGAGCAGTACTTC. This translates into CASSLVQSYEQYF.

The CDR3 is CASSFNNQPQHF. The CDR3 DNA reads as TGTGCCAGCAGCTTCAATAATCAGCCCCAGCATTTT. This sequence joins TRBV7-9 and TRBJ1-5; D gene ambiguous. The germline CDR1 and CDR2 sequences are SEHNR and FQNEAQ (reference sequence). The ends were cut back, 3 bases at V and 4 bases at J, with 4 bases in the middle. CDR3 length equals 12 residues.

V and J are TRBV19 and TRBJ2-3, with a possible D match to TRBD1 (6 bases). CDR3 length: 17 amino acids. Per the germline V gene, CDR1 is LNHDA and CDR2 is SQIVND (reference sequence). V dropped 4 bases and J dropped 4 bases, with 21 bases sitting between them. The CDR3 DNA follows: TGTGCCAGTAGTACGACCACCACAGGGTTGATTGCAGATACGCAGTATTTT. Amino acid sequence: CASSTTTTGLIADTQYF.

V usage is TRBV11-2 and J usage is TRBJ2-3, with D perhaps matching TRBD2 (5 bases). This CDR3 has 16 amino acids. Per the germline V gene, CDR1 is SGHAT and CDR2 is FQNNGV. V was pared by 1 base and J by 2 bases, with 13 bases between. DNA for the CDR3: TGTGCCAGCAGCTTAGGGATTTGGAGGAACACAGATACGCAGTATTTT. Encoded protein: CASSLGIWRNTDTQYF.

The rearrangement joins TRBV7-3 to TRBJ2-1; D might be TRBD2 (5 bases). V lost 2 bases to trimming and J lost 8 bases, with 25 bases between them. Germline values: CDR1 SGHTA, CDR2 FQGTGA. The CDR3 loop spans 18 amino acids. This CDR3 is CASSLGSFVGKTGYEQFF. CDR3 sequence (DNA): TGTGCCAGCAGCTTAGGGTCTTTCGTGGGGAAAACGGGGTATGAGCAGTTCTTC.

This chain joins TRBV11-1 and TRBJ1-1, with D uncertain. Trimming shortened V by 1 base and J by 1 base, and 4 bases separated the two germline ends. Per germline, CDR1 SGHAT and CDR2 FQDESV (reference sequence). CDR3 length: 13 amino acids. The CDR3 loop is CASSLVGNTEAFF. The CDR3 region has the DNA TGTGCCAGCAGCTTAGTCGGGAACACTGAAGCTTTCTTT. The full variable domain, with the rest looked up from reference TRBV11-1 and TRBJ1-1, is EAEVAQSPRYKITEKSQAVAFWCDPISGHATLYWYRQILGQGPELLVQFQDESVVDDSQLPKDRFSAERLKGVDSTLKIQPAELGDSAMYLCASSLVGNTEAFFGQGTRLTVV.

The J gene is TRBJ1-2, the V gene TRBV2; D not certain. This CDR3 is built from 12 residues. V gave up 8 bases and J gave up 3 bases, with 10 bases separating them. The germline gives CDR1 SNHLY, CDR2 FYNNEI. The CDR3 DNA follows: TGTGCCAGCCCAAGGACTTACTATGGCTACACCTTC. Amino acids: CASPRTYYGYTF.

The rearrangement uses TRBV3-1 (or the pseudogene TRBV3-2) and TRBJ2-2; no clear D gene. V was shortened by 1 base and J by 5 bases, with 8 bases between the two germline ends. This CDR3 spans 14 amino acids. Per germline, CDR1 LGHDT and CDR2 YNNKEL (reference sequence). CDR3 in amino acids: CASSQGLGTGELFF. CDR3 coding DNA: TGTGCCAGCAGCCAAGGCCTAGGAACCGGGGAGCTGTTTTTT.

The chain couples TRBV12-3 or TRBV12-4 to TRBJ2-3; tentatively, D is TRBD1 (6 bases). The CDR3 loop spans 13 amino acids. Deletions cut 8 bases from V and 4 bases from J, with 13 bases between. As DNA, the CDR3 is TGTGCCAGCGGAAACAGGGCCCCAGATACGCAGTATTTT. Translation gives CASGNRAPDTQYF.

This clone was seen only once. The V gene is TRBV3-1 (or the pseudogene TRBV3-2), the J gene TRBJ1-3; D is ambiguous. V was shortened by 8 bases and J by 4 bases, with 21 bases between the two germline ends. Germline-derived CDR1 and CDR2 are LGHDT and YNNKEL (reference sequence). The CDR3 spans 16 residues. The CDR3 sequence: CASGPFRGFGGNTIYF. The CDR3, as DNA: TGTGCCAGCGGACCTTTTCGAGGGTTTGGGGGAAACACCATATATTTT.

This chain links TRBV9 with TRBJ2-3; 7 nucleotides match TRBD1. This CDR3 has 13 residues. V dropped 7 bases and J dropped 6; count of bases not matched to a gene: 8. Per the germline V gene, CDR1 is SGDLS and CDR2 is YYNGEE. CDR3 residues: CASGRGGSDTQYF. The CDR3 DNA follows: TGTGCCAGCGGGAGAGGGGGCTCGGATACGCAGTATTTT.